Listed below are T cell receptor beta chains from one sample, sequenced in a study of T cells after yellow fever vaccination. One entry per CDR3 protein results from TCRdb running MiXCR on the 5' RACE reads. The sample holds approximately 550,000 distinct CDR3 sequences, less than 20% seen once. Sequencing was performed on PBMCs, taken 15 days after the yellow fever booster vaccination. These receptors all stem from a man aged 25 to 45 who received the YFV17D yellow fever vaccine. Both conserved end residues are part of each CDR3. D genes are given only for firm matches. The size of a clone is reported for some rows only, either as once, few or many, or as a class for expanded clones.

d_gene: TRBD2
abundance: NA
v_gene: TRBV13
j_gene: TRBJ2-3
CDR3aa: CASSGKLAGDRTDTQYF
CDR3nt: TGTGCCAGCAGCGGGAAACTAGCGGGAGATCGCACAGATACGCAGTATTTT

d_gene: NA
abundance: few
v_gene: TRBV15
j_gene: TRBJ2-1
CDR3aa: CATSRDRGWSYNEQFF
CDR3nt: TGTGCCACCAGCAGAGATAGGGGGTGGTCCTACAATGAGCAGTTCTTC

d_gene: NA
abundance: NA
v_gene: TRBV27
j_gene: TRBJ2-5
CDR3aa: CASSKGAGLQETQYF
CDR3nt: TGTGCCAGCAGTAAAGGGGCTGGGCTTCAAGAGACCCAGTACTTC

d_gene: NA
abundance: NA
v_gene: TRBV7-2
j_gene: TRBJ2-1
CDR3aa: CASSPRLDEQFF
CDR3nt: TGTGCCAGCAGCCCGAGGCTGGATGAGCAGTTCTTC

d_gene: TRBD1
abundance: NA
v_gene: TRBV3-1
j_gene: TRBJ1-6
CDR3aa: CASSSRDRKSHF
CDR3nt: TGTGCCAGCAGCTCCCGGGACAGGAAGTCCCACTTT

d_gene: NA
abundance: NA
v_gene: TRBV20-1
j_gene: TRBJ2-7
CDR3aa: CSARDRTGHSYEQYF
CDR3nt: TGCAGTGCTAGAGATCGAACAGGGCACTCCTACGAGCAGTACTTC

d_gene: TRBD1
abundance: NA
v_gene: TRBV4-3
j_gene: TRBJ2-6
CDR3aa: CASSPLRQGVLSGANVLTF
CDR3nt: TGCGCCAGCAGCCCACTGCGGCAGGGGGTTCTCTCTGGGGCCAACGTCCTGACTTTC

d_gene: NA
abundance: few
v_gene: TRBV4-3
j_gene: TRBJ2-2
CDR3aa: CASSQAVRNTGELFF
CDR3nt: TGCGCCAGCAGCCAAGCGGTCAGAAACACCGGGGAGCTGTTTTTT

d_gene: NA
abundance: few
v_gene: TRBV20-1
j_gene: TRBJ1-1
CDR3aa: CSATVGGTEAFF
CDR3nt: TGCAGTGCTACCGTGGGGGGCACTGAAGCTTTCTTT

d_gene: NA
abundance: NA
v_gene: TRBV20-1
j_gene: TRBJ2-4
CDR3aa: CSARKNIQYF
CDR3nt: TGCAGTGCTAGAAAAAACATTCAGTACTTC

d_gene: NA
abundance: NA
v_gene: TRBV6-2/TRBV6-3
j_gene: TRBJ1-1
CDR3aa: CASSYLGRNTEAFF
CDR3nt: TGTGCCAGCAGTTACCTTGGCAGGAACACTGAAGCTTTCTTT

d_gene: NA
abundance: few
v_gene: TRBV27
j_gene: TRBJ2-1
CDR3aa: CASSLSKVNEQFF
CDR3nt: TGTGCCAGCAGTTTATCAAAGGTTAATGAGCAGTTCTTC

d_gene: NA
abundance: NA
v_gene: TRBV20-1
j_gene: TRBJ2-5
CDR3aa: CSATGEQETQYF
CDR3nt: TGCAGTGCTACGGGGGAACAAGAGACCCAGTACTTC

d_gene: NA
abundance: NA
v_gene: TRBV4-3
j_gene: TRBJ1-6
CDR3aa: CASSQELRAPLHF
CDR3nt: TGCGCCAGCAGCCAAGAACTACGGGCGCCCCTCCACTTT

d_gene: TRBD2
abundance: NA
v_gene: TRBV5-1
j_gene: TRBJ2-1
CDR3aa: CASSLGPSGSDEQFF
CDR3nt: TGCGCCAGCAGCTTGGGGCCTAGCGGGAGCGATGAGCAGTTCTTC

d_gene: TRBD1
abundance: few
v_gene: TRBV5-1
j_gene: TRBJ1-1
CDR3aa: CASSQNRDREAFF
CDR3nt: TGCGCCAGCAGCCAAAACAGGGACAGGGAAGCTTTCTTT

d_gene: NA
abundance: many
v_gene: TRBV7-2
j_gene: TRBJ2-3
CDR3aa: CASSLWTDTQYF
CDR3nt: TGTGCCAGCAGCTTATGGACAGATACGCAGTATTTT

d_gene: NA
abundance: NA
v_gene: TRBV6-1
j_gene: TRBJ2-7
CDR3aa: CASSRGRENEQYF
CDR3nt: TGTGCCAGCTCCCGAGGGAGAGAGAACGAGCAGTACTTC

d_gene: NA
abundance: NA
v_gene: TRBV9
j_gene: TRBJ1-6
CDR3aa: CASSVDNNSPLHF
CDR3nt: TGTGCCAGCAGCGTAGACAATAATTCACCCCTCCACTTT

d_gene: NA
abundance: few
v_gene: TRBV7-9
j_gene: TRBJ1-6
CDR3aa: CASSFAGGSGSPLHF
CDR3nt: TGTGCCAGCAGCTTTGCCGGGGGGAGTGGTTCACCCCTCCACTTT

d_gene: NA
abundance: once
v_gene: TRBV18
j_gene: TRBJ2-5
CDR3aa: CASSPRGGENQETQYF
CDR3nt: TGTGCCAGCTCACCACGAGGTGGGGAGAACCAAGAGACCCAGTACTTC

d_gene: NA
abundance: few
v_gene: TRBV7-8
j_gene: TRBJ1-2
CDR3aa: CAAGNGGYTF
CDR3nt: TGTGCCGCCGGAAACGGTGGCTACACCTTC

d_gene: NA
abundance: NA
v_gene: TRBV16
j_gene: TRBJ2-7
CDR3aa: CASSPRQLGEQYF
CDR3nt: TGTGCCAGCAGCCCAAGACAGCTCGGAGAGCAGTACTTC

d_gene: NA
abundance: few
v_gene: TRBV3-1
j_gene: TRBJ2-1
CDR3aa: CACGPDSYNEQFF
CDR3nt: TGTGCCTGCGGGCCTGACTCCTACAATGAGCAGTTCTTC

d_gene: NA
abundance: NA
v_gene: TRBV4-2
j_gene: TRBJ1-5
CDR3aa: CASSQDPREGNQPQHF
CDR3nt: TGTGCCAGCAGCCAAGATCCCAGGGAGGGCAATCAGCCCCAGCATTTT

d_gene: NA
abundance: NA
v_gene: TRBV9
j_gene: TRBJ1-1
CDR3aa: CASSAAGVGNTEAFF
CDR3nt: TGTGCCAGCAGCGCAGCGGGGGTCGGGAACACTGAAGCTTTCTTT

d_gene: NA
abundance: few
v_gene: TRBV23-1
j_gene: TRBJ2-6
CDR3aa: CASSPASSFSGANVLTF
CDR3nt: TGCGCCAGCAGCCCCGCGTCATCGTTCTCTGGGGCCAACGTCCTGACTTTC

d_gene: NA
abundance: NA
v_gene: TRBV29-1
j_gene: TRBJ1-2
CDR3aa: CSARALDYGYTF
CDR3nt: TGCAGCGCTCGGGCTTTGGACTATGGCTACACCTTC

d_gene: NA
abundance: NA
v_gene: TRBV7-2
j_gene: TRBJ2-1
CDR3aa: CASSPYRDPNNEQFF
CDR3nt: TGTGCCAGCAGCCCCTATCGGGACCCAAACAATGAGCAGTTCTTC

d_gene: TRBD1
abundance: NA
v_gene: TRBV6-1
j_gene: TRBJ1-1
CDR3aa: CASSGGQGSTEAFF
CDR3nt: TGTGCCAGCAGTGGGGGACAGGGAAGCACTGAAGCTTTCTTT

d_gene: NA
abundance: NA
v_gene: TRBV12-3/TRBV12-4
j_gene: TRBJ2-2
CDR3aa: CASSSFATGELFF
CDR3nt: TGTGCCAGCAGTTCATTCGCCACCGGGGAGCTGTTTTTT

d_gene: TRBD1
abundance: NA
v_gene: TRBV18
j_gene: TRBJ2-1
CDR3aa: CASSPPGTANNEQFF
CDR3nt: TGTGCCAGCTCACCACCGGGGACAGCCAACAATGAGCAGTTCTTC

d_gene: NA
abundance: NA
v_gene: TRBV12-3/TRBV12-4
j_gene: TRBJ1-5
CDR3aa: CASSPGPNRPQHF
CDR3nt: TGTGCCAGCAGTCCTGGACCGAACCGGCCCCAGCATTTT

d_gene: TRBD2
abundance: many
v_gene: TRBV27
j_gene: TRBJ2-5
CDR3aa: CASSGTSGQETQYF
CDR3nt: TGTGCCAGCAGTGGGACTAGCGGCCAAGAGACCCAGTACTTC

d_gene: TRBD1
abundance: NA
v_gene: TRBV28
j_gene: TRBJ2-3
CDR3aa: CASSLGQLDTDTQYF
CDR3nt: TGTGCCAGCAGTTTGGGACAGTTAGACACAGATACGCAGTATTTT

d_gene: NA
abundance: NA
v_gene: TRBV20-1
j_gene: TRBJ1-1
CDR3aa: CSASRWTVNTEAFF
CDR3nt: TGCAGTGCTTCTCGATGGACAGTGAACACTGAAGCTTTCTTT

d_gene: NA
abundance: NA
v_gene: TRBV5-1
j_gene: TRBJ2-1
CDR3aa: CASSLNFDEQFF
CDR3nt: TGCGCCAGCAGCTTAAATTTTGATGAGCAGTTCTTC

d_gene: NA
abundance: NA
v_gene: TRBV20-1
j_gene: TRBJ2-1
CDR3aa: CSANRANNEQFF
CDR3nt: TGCAGTGCTAATAGAGCAAACAATGAGCAGTTCTTC

d_gene: NA
abundance: NA
v_gene: TRBV7-3
j_gene: TRBJ2-1
CDR3aa: CASSLTPKSYNEQFF
CDR3nt: TGTGCCAGCAGCTTGACTCCTAAATCCTACAATGAGCAGTTCTTC

d_gene: NA
abundance: few
v_gene: TRBV6-1
j_gene: TRBJ2-5
CDR3aa: CASSQTVTQETQYF
CDR3nt: TGTGCCAGCAGTCAAACAGTGACACAAGAGACCCAGTACTTC

d_gene: TRBD2
abundance: NA
v_gene: TRBV5-1
j_gene: TRBJ2-1
CDR3aa: CASTRGLAGFEEQFF
CDR3nt: TGCGCCAGCACAAGGGGACTAGCGGGATTCGAGGAGCAGTTCTTC

d_gene: NA
abundance: few
v_gene: TRBV11-2
j_gene: TRBJ2-5
CDR3aa: CASSLVVAERETQYF
CDR3nt: TGTGCCAGCAGCTTAGTTGTGGCGGAGCGGGAGACCCAGTACTTC

d_gene: TRBD2
abundance: NA
v_gene: TRBV28
j_gene: TRBJ2-7
CDR3aa: CASISGLAEGKQYF
CDR3nt: TGTGCCAGCATCTCGGGGCTAGCGGAGGGGAAGCAGTACTTC

d_gene: NA
abundance: NA
v_gene: TRBV10-3
j_gene: TRBJ2-5
CDR3aa: CAISDEQETQYF
CDR3nt: TGTGCCATCAGTGACGAACAAGAGACCCAGTACTTC

d_gene: TRBD2
abundance: NA
v_gene: TRBV29-1
j_gene: TRBJ2-1
CDR3aa: CSVETIAGYYNEQFF
CDR3nt: TGCAGCGTTGAGACAATAGCGGGATACTACAATGAGCAGTTCTTC

d_gene: TRBD2
abundance: once
v_gene: TRBV18
j_gene: TRBJ2-5
CDR3aa: CASSPRLAEKLETQYF
CDR3nt: TGTGCCAGCTCACCGAGACTAGCGGAAAAGTTGGAGACCCAGTACTTC

d_gene: NA
abundance: few
v_gene: TRBV21-1
j_gene: TRBJ2-1
CDR3aa: CASSKGGRAAYNEQFF
CDR3nt: TGTGCCAGCAGCAAAGGAGGTAGAGCAGCCTACAATGAGCAGTTCTTC

d_gene: NA
abundance: many
v_gene: TRBV7-2
j_gene: TRBJ2-3
CDR3aa: CASSRRTDTQYF
CDR3nt: TGTGCCAGCAGCCGTCGCACAGATACGCAGTATTTT

d_gene: NA
abundance: NA
v_gene: TRBV10-3
j_gene: TRBJ2-3
CDR3aa: CAIGRGYTDTQYF
CDR3nt: TGTGCCATCGGAAGGGGATACACAGATACGCAGTATTTT

d_gene: NA
abundance: NA
v_gene: TRBV7-2
j_gene: TRBJ2-6
CDR3aa: CASSFDTGANVLTF
CDR3nt: TGTGCCAGCAGCTTTGACACTGGGGCCAACGTCCTGACTTTC

d_gene: NA
abundance: few
v_gene: TRBV7-9
j_gene: TRBJ2-1
CDR3aa: CASSLGGPVPNEQFF
CDR3nt: TGTGCCAGCAGTCTAGGAGGGCCGGTCCCCAATGAGCAGTTCTTC

d_gene: NA
abundance: NA
v_gene: TRBV7-2
j_gene: TRBJ1-5
CDR3aa: CASSRGNSNQPQHF
CDR3nt: TGTGCCAGCAGCCGGGGAAATAGCAATCAGCCCCAGCATTTT

d_gene: NA
abundance: NA
v_gene: TRBV20-1
j_gene: TRBJ2-7
CDR3aa: CSAVGSSYEQYF
CDR3nt: TGCAGTGCCGTTGGAAGCTCCTACGAGCAGTACTTC

d_gene: TRBD2
abundance: NA
v_gene: TRBV2
j_gene: TRBJ2-2
CDR3aa: CASSETSGYTGELFF
CDR3nt: TGTGCCAGCAGTGAAACTAGCGGCTACACCGGGGAGCTGTTTTTT

d_gene: NA
abundance: few
v_gene: TRBV20-1
j_gene: TRBJ2-7
CDR3aa: CSARPRFSFSYEQYF
CDR3nt: TGCAGTGCGCGTCCTCGGTTTTCCTTCTCCTACGAGCAGTACTTC